This is a list of T cell receptor beta chains from one sample in a study of early T cells in non-severe SARS-CoV-2 infection. TCRdb used MiXCR to reprocess the 5' RACE reads, holding one entry per CDR3 protein. The sample yields more than 35,000 distinct CDR3 sequences, just under 4% seen once. Material: whole blood. These receptors were collected from an adult who was a healthcare worker with PCR-confirmed SARS-CoV-2 infection or an uninfected control (not recorded which). Both conserved end residues are part of each CDR3. D genes are given only for firm matches. Size is omitted from some rows. Given values are once, few, many or a class for expanded clones.

TRBJ1-2 | many | - | TRBV12-3/TRBV12-4 | CASRLGRTYGYTF | TGTGCCAGCAGGCTGGGACGGACCTATGGCTACACCTTC
TRBJ1-1 | many | - | TRBV6-2/TRBV6-3 | CASSPGVMNTEAFF | TGTGCCAGCAGCCCCGGTGTAATGAACACTGAAGCTTTCTTT
TRBJ1-6 | many | TRBD1 | TRBV14 | CASSSHRGGSPLHF | TGTGCCAGCAGCTCGCACAGGGGCGGATCACCCCTCCACTTT
TRBJ2-7 | - | - | TRBV6-2/TRBV6-3 | CASNPGHPRAYEQYF | TGTGCCAGCAACCCTGGACACCCGAGGGCCTACGAGCAGTACTTC
TRBJ2-5 | many | TRBD1 | TRBV7-6 | CASSLDRGGSGTQYF | TGTGCCAGCAGCCTCGACAGGGGGGGCTCCGGGACCCAGTACTTC
TRBJ1-6 | many | - | TRBV2 | CASSDRSSYNSPLHF | TGTGCCAGCAGTGATAGGAGCTCCTATAATTCACCCCTCCACTTT
TRBJ2-5 | many | - | TRBV4-2 | CASSQDPQETQYF | TGTGCCAGCAGCCAAGATCCCCAAGAGACCCAGTACTTC
TRBJ2-3 | many | - | TRBV30 | CAWSGTMIDTQYF | TGTGCCTGGAGTGGGACCATGATAGATACGCAGTATTTT
TRBJ2-5 | many | - | TRBV5-1 | CASSVSSAQETQYF | TGCGCCAGCAGCGTGTCTAGCGCACAAGAGACCCAGTACTTC
TRBJ2-4 | many | - | TRBV3-1 | CASSGVSLAKNIQYF | TGTGCCAGCAGCGGGGTATCCCTAGCCAAAAACATTCAGTACTTC
TRBJ2-5 | - | TRBD2 | TRBV7-3 | CASSLDGRRGETQYF | TGTGCCAGCAGCTTAGACGGGAGGAGGGGAGAGACCCAGTACTTC
TRBJ2-4 | many | TRBD2 | TRBV5-1 | CASSLEAGIAKNIQYF | TGCGCCAGCAGCTTGGAAGCGGGGATAGCCAAAAACATTCAGTACTTC
TRBJ2-7 | many | - | TRBV28 | CASSLDESYEQYF | TGTGCCAGCAGTTTGGACGAATCCTACGAGCAGTACTTC
TRBJ2-1 | many | - | TRBV24-1 | CATSDYNSYNEQFF | TGTGCCACCAGTGATTACAACTCCTACAATGAGCAGTTCTTC
TRBJ1-3 | many | TRBD1 | TRBV29-1 | CSVDAGGGNTIYF | TGCAGCGTTGATGCAGGGGGTGGAAACACCATATATTTT
TRBJ2-2 | - | - | TRBV2 | CASSPGQGNTGELFF | TGTGCCAGCAGTCCCGGGCAGGGAAACACCGGGGAGCTGTTTTTT
TRBJ1-1 | many | - | TRBV29-1 | CSGRENTEAFF | TGCAGCGGGAGGGAGAACACTGAAGCTTTCTTT
TRBJ1-5 | medium-sized | - | TRBV27 | CASSFIGGEGVYQPQHF | TGTGCCAGCAGTTTTATCGGGGGAGAAGGAGTTTATCAGCCCCAGCATTTT
TRBJ1-3 | many | - | TRBV4-3 | CASSQDTGSSGNTIYF | TGCGCCAGCAGCCAAGATACAGGGAGCTCTGGAAACACCATATATTTT
TRBJ2-1 | few | - | TRBV7-8 | CASSLVGGPTIEQFF | TGTGCCAGCAGCTTAGTCGGAGGGCCTACGATTGAGCAGTTCTTC
TRBJ2-1 | many | - | TRBV7-2 | CASSRTGTPYNEQFF | TGTGCCAGCAGCCGCACCGGGACACCCTACAATGAGCAGTTCTTC
TRBJ1-2 | many | - | TRBV28 | CASSLFGNTDYGYTF | TGTGCCAGCAGTTTATTTGGGAATACCGACTATGGCTACACCTTC